Shown below are 26 T cell receptor beta chains from a single sample sequenced in a study of regulatory T cells in long-lasting Graves disease. Time point noted: newly diagnosed GD, antithyroid drugs for less than 3 months. Following extraction of RNA from PBMCs, that RNA was used to make the TCR library. HTBI primers from iRepertoire and Arm-PCR of CDR3 regions yielded the TCR beta libraries. TCRdb independently ran MiXCR on the multiplex PCR reads; one entry per CDR3 protein. The sample lists approximately 400,000 distinct CDR3 sequences; about 15% were seen once. The same data also contributed to another study, on T cells in Graves' hyperthyroidism and ophthalmopathy.

The specimen was peripheral blood mononuclear cells (PBMCs), collected at new diagnosis, from a patient treated with antithyroid drugs. All receptors derive from a woman in her 30s with Graves disease.

This clonotype has ten or more counts. V is TRBV11-2 and J is TRBJ1-1; TRBD1 might be the D (5 bases). This CDR3 spans 12 amino acids. Trimming pared 3 bases from V and 8 bases from J, leaving 10 bases between. Germline loops: CDR1 SGHAT, CDR2 FQNNGV. The CDR3 is CASSLGRKEAFF. In DNA form, the CDR3 reads TGTGCCAGCAGCTTGGGACGGAAAGAAGCTTTCTTT.

This clonotype has a count of ten or more. The rearrangement joins TRBV12-3 or TRBV12-4 to TRBJ2-5; 8 nucleotides align to TRBD2. The V gene end was trimmed by 5 bases and the J gene end by 2 bases; junction bases not matched to a gene: 10. This CDR3 has 16 residues. Written as DNA, the CDR3 is TGTGCCAGCAGTCCGCCCGGACTAGCAGGTCAAGAGACCCAGTACTTC. Protein product: CASSPPGLAGQETQYF.

This clonotype was counted ten times or more. The rearrangement links TRBV15 to TRBJ2-5, with 8 bases matching TRBD2. Germline assignment: CDR1 LNHNV and CDR2 YYDKDF (reference sequence). The V segment lost 1 base and the J segment 5 bases; nucleotides outside the gene matches: 6. The CDR3 is made up of 15 amino acids. CDR3 sequence: CATSRAREGRETQYF. CDR3 coding DNA: TGTGCCACCAGCAGAGCACGGGAGGGCCGCGAGACCCAGTACTTC.

This clonotype was picked up many times. The genes are TRBV11-2 and TRBJ2-1, with D perhaps TRBD2 (6 bases). Trimming removed 0 bases from V and 15 bases from J, with 15 bases in between. CDR1 is SGHAT, CDR2 FQNNGV, per germline. This CDR3 is 13 amino acids long. CDR3 in DNA: TGTGCCAGCAGCTTAGATCGGTCCGCCGGGAGGTTCTTC. Translated: CASSLDRSAGRFF.

The table lists this clonotype with many counts. This chain's CDR3 is CASSFPRDYTSTDTQYF. CDR3 nucleotides: TGTGCCAGCAGTTTTCCTCGGGACTATACTAGCACAGATACGCAGTATTTT. The gene calls are TRBV6-2 or TRBV6-3 and TRBJ2-3; TRBD2 matches at 7 bases. The CDR3 sequence is 17 residues long. Germline lookup yields CDR1 MNHEY and CDR2 SVGEGT. V lost 4 bases to trimming and J lost 0 bases; unmatched junction nucleotides: 10.

This chain links TRBV18 with TRBJ2-3; 15 bases are a match to TRBD2. The CDR3 sequence is 17 residues long. V shed 5 bases, J shed 2 bases, and the junction held 5 bases outside the gene matches. From germline, CDR1 is KGHSH and CDR2 LQKENI. CDR3 in amino acids: CASSTGTSGRYTDTQYF. The CDR3 DNA is TGTGCCAGCTCAACGGGGACTAGCGGGAGGTACACAGATACGCAGTATTTT.

This clonotype was seen many times. The chain combines TRBV27 with TRBJ1-5; unclear D gene. The CDR3 loop spans 12 amino acids. Germline assignment: CDR1 MNHEY and CDR2 SMNVEV (reference sequence). The ends were cut back, 5 bases at V and 5 bases at J, with 7 bases in the middle. The CDR3, as DNA: TGTGCCAGCAGTAATGTTGATCAGCCCCAGCATTTT. It yields the protein CASSNVDQPQHF.

This clonotype was detected many times. J is TRBJ1-2 and V is TRBV10-3; D not resolved. The germline V and J ends were trimmed by 8 bases and 5 bases, with 18 bases remaining between them. Per germline, CDR1 ENHRY and CDR2 SYGVKD. This CDR3 region has 14 residues. The CDR3 sequence is CAILGDARAYGYTF. Written as DNA, the CDR3 is TGTGCCATCCTCGGAGACGCGAGGGCATATGGCTACACCTTC.

The chain recombines TRBV7-3 with TRBJ2-1, with D perhaps matching TRBD1 or TRBD2 (5 bases each). Germline V gene sequence: CDR1 SGHTA, CDR2 FQGTGA. CDR3 size: 15 residues. V was trimmed by 0 bases and J by 0 bases, leaving 6 bases between them. This chain's CDR3 is CASSLTGDSYNEQFF. CDR3 DNA: TGTGCCAGCAGCTTAACGGGGGACTCCTACAATGAGCAGTTCTTC.

This clonotype was seen ten or more times. V and J are TRBV29-1 and TRBJ2-6, with 8 bases aligning to TRBD2. From germline, CDR1 is SQVTM and CDR2 ANQGSEA. Trimming cost V 3 bases and J 0 bases; bases outside gene matches: 7. This CDR3 has 17 amino acids. CDR3 residues: CSVDAGGRPSGANVLTF. Here the CDR3 DNA reads TGCAGCGTTGATGCGGGAGGACGGCCCTCTGGGGCCAACGTCCTGACTTTC.

As DNA, the CDR3 is TGTGCCAGCAGACGGACTAGCGGGAGGGAAAGCACAGATACGCAGTATTTT. The encoded protein is CASRRTSGRESTDTQYF. The chain recombines TRBV7-9 with TRBJ2-3, with TRBD2 matching over 15 bases. V lost 6 bases to trimming and J lost 0 bases; unmatched junction nucleotides: 4. In germline, CDR1 is SEHNR, CDR2 FQNEAQ (reference sequence). The CDR3 totals 17 residues.

This clonotype came up many times. V gene TRBV18 combines with J gene TRBJ1-1, with D hard to call. This CDR3 is 13 amino acids long. Germline V gene data show CDR1 as KGHSH and CDR2 as LQKENI. Deletions cut 2 bases from V and 6 bases from J, with 10 bases between. CDR3 loop: CASSPLSGSEAFF. DNA of the CDR3: TGTGCCAGCTCACCATTGAGTGGGTCTGAAGCTTTCTTT.

The chain combines TRBV7-9 with TRBJ2-5, with D hard to call. CDR1 SEHNR and CDR2 FQNEAQ come from the germline V gene (reference sequence). The CDR3 loop spans 13 amino acids. V was shortened by 7 bases and J by 2 bases, with 11 bases between the two germline ends. The CDR3 coding sequence is TGTGCCAGCATAGGAATCGATCAAGAGACCCAGTACTTC. It specifies CASIGIDQETQYF.

At least ten counts were recorded for this clonotype. The genes are TRBV7-6 and TRBJ2-1; 10 bases align to TRBD2. Germline values: CDR1 SGHVS, CDR2 FNYEAQ. V lost 6 bases and J lost 4; bases outside the gene matches: 9. There are 16 residues in the CDR3. CDR3 sequence: CASRKSGTSAYNEQFF. In DNA form, the CDR3 reads TGTGCCAGCAGAAAATCCGGGACTAGCGCGTACAATGAGCAGTTCTTC.

In this sample, this clonotype turned up many times. The chain carries TRBV9 and TRBJ1-5; D not certain. The CDR3 spans 15 residues. V gave up 0 bases and J gave up 5 bases, with 12 bases separating them. CDR1 is SGDLS, CDR2 YYNGEE, per germline. CDR3 nucleotides: TGTGCCAGCAGCGTAGATTGGGGAATGGATCAGCCCCAGCATTTT. Translated: CASSVDWGMDQPQHF. Together with reference TRBV9 and TRBJ1-5, the CDR3 gives the full variable domain: DSGVTQTPKHLITATGQRVTLRCSPRSGDLSVYWYQQSLDQGLQFLIQYYNGEERAKGNILERFSAQQFPDLHSELNLSSLELGDSALYFCASSVDWGMDQPQHFGDGTRLSIL.

The chain links TRBV29-1 to TRBJ2-7; 7 bases line up with TRBD1. Losses at the gene ends were 5 bases for V and 3 bases for J; bases not matched to a gene: 7. The germline V gene has CDR1 SQVTM and CDR2 ANQGSEA. This CDR3 is built from 13 residues. Here the CDR3 reads CSVQPTGVYEQYF. The CDR3 DNA follows: TGCAGCGTTCAACCAACAGGGGTCTACGAGCAGTACTTC.

The chain uses TRBV6-5 and TRBJ1-2; no clear D gene. The germline CDR1 and CDR2 sequences are MNHEY and SVGAGI. The CDR3 totals 12 residues. The V and J ends lost 3 bases and 1 base respectively, with 3 bases between them. The CDR3 spells CASSYDNYGYTF. The DNA for the CDR3 is TGTGCCAGCAGTTATGATAACTATGGCTACACCTTC.

This clonotype was observed many times. This chain joins TRBV6-2 or TRBV6-3 and TRBJ1-5; 8 nucleotides agree with TRBD1. The germline V gene has CDR1 MNHEY and CDR2 SVGEGT. J gave up 0 bases and V 4 bases, and 11 bases lay outside the gene matches. The CDR3 covers 18 residues. This chain's CDR3 is CASSFPSGDRNSNQPQHF. DNA for the CDR3: TGTGCCAGCAGTTTCCCGTCCGGGGACAGGAATAGCAATCAGCCCCAGCATTTT.

This clonotype was detected many times. V gene TRBV11-2 combines with J gene TRBJ2-3; D is uncertain. Germline V gene lookup returns CDR1 SGHAT and CDR2 FQNNGV. The CDR3 totals 12 residues. V was clipped by 4 bases and J by 5 bases, with 7 bases between them. The CDR3 is CASSYVGDTQYF. Here the CDR3 DNA reads TGTGCCAGCAGCTATGTCGGAGATACGCAGTATTTT.

This clonotype was seen only a few times. The V and J genes are TRBV20-1 and TRBJ2-7; the D gene is possibly TRBD1 (5 bases). Germline assignment: CDR1 DFQATT and CDR2 SNEGSKA (reference sequence). Trimming cost V 3 bases and J 3 bases, with 9 bases left between them. The CDR3 is 12 residues long. The CDR3 coding sequence is TGCAGTGCTAGTCCCAGGGTCTACGAGCAGTACTTC. Translation: CSASPRVYEQYF.

This clonotype was seen more than once but under ten times. The chain carries TRBV19 and TRBJ2-1, with 10 bases lining up with TRBD2. Germline V gene sequence: CDR1 LNHDA, CDR2 SQIVND (reference sequence). The junction had 9 bases not matched to a gene; V was cut back by 3 bases and J by 4 bases. This CDR3 comprises 17 residues. CDR3 nucleotide sequence: TGTGCCAGTAGTATCATCGGGGGGACTAGCGATTACAATGAGCAGTTCTTC. Protein: CASSIIGGTSDYNEQFF.

This clonotype has more than one count but fewer than ten. Written as DNA, the CDR3 is TGTGCCAGCAGCTTGTCTGAGGGTTACGAGCAGTACTTC. Encoded protein: CASSLSEGYEQYF. This chain connects TRBV5-8 to TRBJ2-7; maybe TRBD2 (5 bases). The V end was cut by 1 base, the J end by 4 bases, with 9 bases between. This CDR3 is built from 13 residues. Germline V gives CDR1 SGHTS, CDR2 YDEGEE.

This clonotype was seen at least ten times. The chain employs TRBV30 and TRBJ2-7; D remains ambiguous. Trimming took off 0 bases at V and 3 bases at J, with 9 bases between the two ends. The CDR3 sequence is 13 residues long. CDR1 and CDR2 (germline): GTSNPN, SVGIG (reference sequence). The CDR3 loop is CAWSVLQLYEQYF. The CDR3 DNA reads as TGTGCCTGGAGTGTACTACAACTCTACGAGCAGTACTTC.

The rearrangement links TRBV2 to TRBJ1-1; D ambiguous. Germline V gene lookup returns CDR1 SNHLY and CDR2 FYNNEI. The CDR3 runs 14 residues. Deletions cut 4 bases from V and 2 bases from J, with 11 bases between. CDR3 protein: CASSAGPANTEAFF. CDR3 in DNA: TGTGCCAGCAGTGCGGGTCCCGCCAACACTGAAGCTTTCTTT.

The V call is TRBV12-3 or TRBV12-4, the J call TRBJ1-4; possibly TRBD1 for D (5 bases). Trimming took off 3 bases at V and 2 bases at J, with 10 bases between the two ends. The CDR3 spans 15 residues. CDR3 nucleotides: TGTGCCAGCAGTTTGATGGGGCTCACTAATGAAAAACTGTTTTTT. As protein: CASSLMGLTNEKLFF.

Regarding this clonotype: A read error may produce the germline difference seen at one junction end. This chain joins TRBV5-1 and TRBJ2-1, with TRBD2 matching over 7 bases. The CDR3 runs 13 residues. Germline V CDR1 and CDR2: SGHRS, YFSETQ. DNA of the CDR3: TGTGCCAGCGTCAGCGGGGAATACAATGAGCAGTTCTTC. Translated, it gives CASVSGEYNEQFF. The entire variable domain, with the rest obtained from reference TRBV5-1 and TRBJ2-1, is as follows: KAGVTQTPRYLIKTRGQQVTLSCSPISGHRSVSWYQQTPGQGLQFLFEYFSETQRNKGNFPGRFSGRQFSNSRSEMNVSTLELGDSALYLCASVSGEYNEQFFGPGTRLTVL.